This entry features one T cell receptor (beta chain) sequence. Once RNA had been extracted, it was reverse transcribed into cDNA to act as the sequencing template. Assay used: immunoSEQ multiplex PCR; TCRdb lists only in-frame clones, some missing. The data hold roughly 200,000 clones, with 56% observed a single time. Germline CDR1 is ENHRY and CDR2 is SYGVKD. The V gene lost 8 bases and the J gene lost 2 bases, with 12 bases spanning the gap. The CDR3 consists of 14 residues. The sample is drawn from a study of CD8+ T cells in alopecia areata. This clonotype was obtained from a human donor in good health. Sequences were obtained from CD8+ T cells sorted from blood. The V gene is TRBV10-3, the J gene TRBJ2-2; no definite D call. CDR3 coding DNA: TGTGCCATCGTTGCCGGGCCCAACACCGGGGAGCTGTTTTTT. Amino acid sequence: CAIVAGPNTGELFF.